The source of this T cell receptor beta chain is a study of cytomegalovirus exposure and HLA in healthy donors. General study findings and limits: Later analysis reportedly placed an Asian-associated ancestry cluster below the approximately 700-donor mean in N-insertions. When presence/absence was analysed, sequencing depth was taken to be roughly uniform across donors. As was reported, the classifier diagnosed cytomegalovirus status with high specificity and sensitivity.

This CDR3 contains 15 residues. V gave up 5 bases and J gave up 5 bases, with 18 bases separating them. Germline values: CDR1 SEHNR, CDR2 FQNEAQ (reference sequence). This clone appeared a few times. Its matching antigen is unknown. Researchers ran the PCR with 60 Vbeta and 13 Jbeta primers. Method: immunoSEQ multiplex PCR; TCRdb's copy keeps in-frame clones and lacks some. The sample comprises hundreds of thousands of clones, more than 60% of which are singletons, and about 0.22% rests with the top ten. The chain carries TRBV7-9 and TRBJ1-1; tentatively, D is TRBD1 (5 bases). The clonotype comes from a girl aged 2-10 years in good health and CMV-seronegative. Material for sequencing was PBMCs. As DNA, the CDR3 is TGTGCCAGCAGCCCCACGGCGGGACTGGGAACTGAAGCTTTCTTT. Protein: CASSPTAGLGTEAFF.